This paragraph covers one TCR beta chain sequence. The antigen remains undetermined. The data originate from a study of cytomegalovirus exposure and HLA in healthy donors. Findings and caveats of the study: CMV antigen specificity of three CMV-associated chains was confirmed in vitro. Rare sequences made up most TCRs, while some public TCRs were found in many donors.

The CDR3 has 17 amino acids. Per the germline V gene, CDR1 is GTSNPN and CDR2 is SVGIG (reference sequence). The trim removed 0 bases at V and 6 bases at J, leaving 15 bases unmatched. Data came from immunoSEQ multiplex PCR; TCRdb stores just in-frame clones and leaves some out. The table includes about 150,000 clones, around 84% detected once. Sequenced: PBMCs. The V and J genes are TRBV30 and TRBJ1-1; TRBD1 matches at 8 bases. The sequence was obtained from a human donor in good health. The CDR3 protein is CAWSVRARTGIGSEAFF. The CDR3 DNA is TGTGCCTGGAGTGTACGAGCCCGGACAGGGATCGGGTCTGAAGCTTTCTTT.